The clone carrying this TCR beta chain is categorized as medium-sized. Its specificity is unknown. These data belong to a study of spatial heterogeneity in lung cancer. Study-wide context: There was a strong correlation between the counts of TCR transcripts measured in tumor regions and a T cell transcriptional module score that was calculated from matched bulk RNA-seq.

Time point specified: sample taken at primary tumor resection. Untreated early-stage non-small cell lung cancer patients, around 70 in total, were the donors. CDR3 length: 14 residues. The V segment lost 0 bases and the J segment 4 bases; nucleotides outside the gene matches: 2. Looked up from germline, CDR1 is SGHRS and CDR2 is YFSETQ. Study-wide points: Quantities of ubiquitous and regional expanded TCRs paralleled ubiquitous and regional nonsynonymous mutations, respectively. Among tumor T cells, estimated coverage was roughly 7% for alpha chains and roughly 13% for beta chains. Within tumors, counts of expanded alpha and beta TCRs tracked tumor mutation counts.

Each CDR3 protein gets one entry after TCRdb re-called the 5' RACE reads with MiXCR. The sample lists 2,500 to 3,000 distinct CDR3 sequences; around 6.7% were seen once. This specimen consisted of lung tumor tissue, obtained at surgery. The chain combines TRBV5-1 with TRBJ1-2, with TRBD1 identical over 8 bases. The TCR sequence derives from a female donor with early-stage non-small cell lung cancer. The CDR3 nucleotides read TGCGCCAGCAGCTTGGGGGGACAGGCCTATGGCTACACCTTC. Residues: CASSLGGQAYGYTF.